These 28 T cell receptor beta chains were sequenced from one sample in a study of blood T cell repertoires in COVID-19. Sequencing was performed with immunoSEQ multiplex PCR; in TCRdb, only in-frame clones are kept and a portion is missing. The repertoire includes approximately 230,000 clones, 80% to 90% of them detected once, and more than 1.5% sits in the top ten. Sequencing was done on a sample of PBMCs or T cells enriched from blood (not recorded which). The receptors stem from a man aged 35-49 years who had recovered from COVID-19.

The chain couples TRBV2 to TRBJ2-5; a weak D match, TRBD1 (6 bases). Deletions cut 8 bases from V and 0 bases from J, with 13 bases between. The CDR3 runs to 14 residues. Germline V gene lookup returns CDR1 SNHLY and CDR2 FYNNEI. The CDR3 region has the DNA TGTGCCAGCGGACCCGACAGGAACCAAGAGACCCAGTACTTC. Amino acids: CASGPDRNQETQYF. The entire variable domain, with the rest obtained from reference TRBV2 and TRBJ2-5, is as follows: EPEVTQTPSHQVTQMGQEVILRCVPISNHLYFYWYRQILGQKVEFLVSFYNNEISEKSEIFDDQFSVERPDGSNFTLKIRSTKLEDSAMYFCASGPDRNQETQYFGPGTRLLVL.

This clone was seen once. J is TRBJ1-2 and V is TRBV5-1; no clear D gene. Trimming left V 0 bases short and J 4 bases short, with 7 bases between. The CDR3 length is 13 residues. From germline, CDR1 is SGHRS and CDR2 YFSETQ. CDR3 in DNA: TGCGCCAGCAGCTTGGCCGGGGTCTATGGCTACACCTTC. Encoded protein: CASSLAGVYGYTF.

This clone was picked up a small number of times. This rearrangement joins TRBV15 to TRBJ1-5; D might be TRBD1 (5 bases). The germline gives CDR1 LNHNV, CDR2 YYDKDF (reference sequence). V lost 5 bases and J lost 0, with 20 bases in between. CDR3 length: 18 residues. CDR3 DNA: TGTGCCACCAGCGGGGGAGGGCCCCTATTTGATAGCAATCAGCCCCAGCATTTT. Protein product: CATSGGGPLFDSNQPQHF.

The chain uses TRBV10-1 and TRBJ2-7; D is uncertain. Trimming removed 6 bases from V and 6 bases from J, with 9 bases in between. The CDR3 has 11 residues. Per germline, CDR1 WNHNN and CDR2 SYGVQD (reference sequence). The CDR3 DNA reads as TGCGCCAGCAGAAAACCTAGCGAGCAGTACTTC. Amino acid sequence: CASRKPSEQYF.

The CDR3: CASSGTGQPNTEAFF. CDR3 DNA sequence: TGTGCCAGCAGCGGGACGGGACAGCCGAACACTGAAGCTTTCTTT. V usage is TRBV9 and J usage is TRBJ1-1, with 7 bases matching TRBD1. There are 15 residues in the CDR3. Trimming cost V 3 bases and J 1 base; bases outside gene matches: 6. Germline CDR1 and CDR2: SGDLS and YYNGEE.

The chain is built from TRBV5-4 and TRBJ1-1, with 7 nucleotides matching TRBD1. Trimming cost V 2 bases and J 5 bases; bases outside gene matches: 3. The CDR3 runs 13 residues. Germline-derived CDR1 and CDR2 are SGHNT and YYREEE (reference sequence). CDR3 amino acids: CASSLQGRTEAFF. The CDR3 bases are TGTGCCAGCAGCTTACAGGGGAGGACTGAAGCTTTCTTT.

This CDR3 is CASSTSPSTGIQYF. CDR3 nucleotide sequence: TGTGCCAGCAGTACCTCCCCCAGTACGGGCATTCAGTACTTC. This chain joins TRBV6-5 and TRBJ2-4; D uncertain. CDR1 MNHEY and CDR2 SVGAGI come from the germline V gene. V was pared by 5 bases and J by 9 bases, with 17 bases between. The CDR3 has 14 residues.

The V call is TRBV28, the J call TRBJ1-2, with TRBD1 matching 9 bases. Germline CDR1 and CDR2: MDHEN and SYDVKM. CDR3 size: 15 residues. Trimming took 5 bases from V and 4 from J; bases not matched to a gene: 8. CDR3 amino acids: CASSLMTTGGYGYTF. DNA of the CDR3: TGTGCCAGCAGTCTAATGACGACAGGGGGCTATGGCTACACCTTC.

The chain couples TRBV19 to TRBJ1-4; a possible D gene is TRBD1 (5 bases). Germline-derived CDR1 and CDR2 are LNHDA and SQIVND (reference sequence). CDR3 size: 17 residues. Trimming took 7 bases from V and 7 from J, leaving 25 bases between them. The CDR3 region is CASTRMTSGRVAEKLFF. The CDR3 nucleotides read TGTGCCAGTACACGTATGACGTCGGGCAGGGTTGCTGAAAAACTGTTTTTT.

The chain joins TRBV29-1 to TRBJ2-1; 14 nucleotides line up with TRBD2. V lost 6 bases, J lost 9 bases, and 10 bases stayed unmatched. The CDR3 consists of 15 residues. CDR1 is SQVTM, CDR2 ANQGSEA, per germline. The CDR3 DNA reads TGCAGCGTACTGGGACTAGCGGGAGTATTTAGTGAGCAGTTCTTC. It translates to CSVLGLAGVFSEQFF.

V is TRBV3-1 (or the pseudogene TRBV3-2) and J is TRBJ1-1, with unresolved D. This CDR3 has 16 residues. V was cut by 4 bases and J by 4 bases, with 19 bases left in between. The germline V gene has CDR1 LGHDT and CDR2 YNNKEL (reference sequence). The CDR3 DNA is TGTGCCAGCAGCCGCAATCCGGGTCCCGAAGCCACTGAAGCTTTCTTT. This encodes CASSRNPGPEATEAFF.

The chain uses TRBV29-1 and TRBJ2-3; perhaps TRBD1 as D (5 bases). The ends were cut back, 4 bases at V and 3 bases at J, with 14 bases in the middle. Germline V gives CDR1 SQVTM, CDR2 ANQGSEA. This CDR3 has 14 residues. CDR3 sequence (DNA): TGCAGCGTTGCTCCTAGGGGTGAGACAGATACGCAGTATTTT. Translated: CSVAPRGETDTQYF.

The gene calls are TRBV5-1 and TRBJ1-1; D is possibly TRBD1 (5 bases). CDR1 is SGHRS, CDR2 YFSETQ, per germline. Trimming took off 1 base at V and 2 bases at J, with 9 bases between the two ends. The CDR3 spans 14 residues. CDR3 sequence (DNA): TGCGCCAGCAGCTTGACAACAGGAAACACTGAAGCTTTCTTT. Its protein product is CASSLTTGNTEAFF. Full variable domain (missing parts from reference TRBV5-1 and TRBJ1-1): KAGVTQTPRYLIKTRGQQVTLSCSPISGHRSVSWYQQTPGQGLQFLFEYFSETQRNKGNFPGRFSGRQFSNSRSEMNVSTLELGDSALYLCASSLTTGNTEAFFGQGTRLTVV.

The chain uses TRBV9 and TRBJ1-2, with no clear D. V was clipped by 0 bases and J by 1 base, with 4 bases between them. The CDR3 loop spans 13 amino acids. Germline V gives CDR1 SGDLS, CDR2 YYNGEE. The CDR3 loop is CASSVVVNYGYTF. The CDR3 nucleotides read TGTGCCAGCAGCGTAGTCGTTAACTATGGCTACACCTTC.

The J gene is TRBJ1-2, the V gene TRBV7-9, with 8 bases that match TRBD1. J gave up 5 bases and V 5 bases, and 13 bases lay outside the gene matches. The CDR3 has 16 amino acids. Germline V CDR1 and CDR2: SEHNR, FQNEAQ (reference sequence). CDR3 residues: CASSARTGPRGYGYTF. The CDR3 nucleotides are TGTGCCAGCAGCGCCAGGACAGGGCCGAGGGGGTATGGCTACACCTTC. The variable domain in full, completed from reference TRBV7-9 and TRBJ1-2, reads DTGVSQNPRHKITKRGQNVTFRCDPISEHNRLYWYRQTLGQGPEFLTYFQNEAQLEKSRLLSDRFSAERPKGSFSTLEIQRTEQGDSAMYLCASSARTGPRGYGYTFGSGTRLTVV.

The chain carries TRBV10-1 and TRBJ1-2; D unresolved. The CDR3 has 14 residues. The germline V gene has CDR1 WNHNN and CDR2 SYGVQD (reference sequence). V lost 9 bases and J 6 bases, leaving 20 bases between the germline ends. The CDR3 region is CASVRPSRENGYTF. For the CDR3, the DNA is TGCGCCAGTGTGAGACCCTCTCGGGAAAATGGCTACACCTTC.

For the CDR3, the DNA is TGTGCCAGCAGCCCCCTAGCGGGAGAGACCCAGTACTTC. It is translated as CASSPLAGETQYF. This chain links TRBV5-4 with TRBJ2-5; the match to TRBD2 covers 8 bases. V shed 4 bases, J shed 4 bases, and the junction held 3 bases outside the gene matches. CDR1 SGHNT and CDR2 YYREEE come from the germline V gene (reference sequence). This CDR3 region has 13 residues.

V gene TRBV19 combines with J gene TRBJ2-1; 7 bases agree with TRBD1. Germline CDR1 reads LNHDA; CDR2 reads SQIVND (reference sequence). This CDR3 spans 14 amino acids. J gave up 5 bases and V 7 bases, and 8 bases lay outside the gene matches. CDR3 protein: CASKRDSPNNEQFF. DNA of the CDR3: TGTGCCAGTAAAAGGGACAGCCCCAACAATGAGCAGTTCTTC.

The rearrangement joins TRBV14 to TRBJ1-1; perhaps TRBD1 as D (6 bases). The germline V gene has CDR1 SGHDN and CDR2 FVKESK. V lost 3 bases and J 9 bases, leaving 8 bases between the germline ends. This CDR3 comprises 11 residues. This chain's CDR3 is CASSHGQKAFF. CDR3 nucleotide sequence: TGTGCCAGCAGCCACGGACAGAAAGCTTTCTTT.

The gene calls are TRBV27 and TRBJ2-5, with 8 bases fitting TRBD2. Germline assignment: CDR1 MNHEY and CDR2 SMNVEV (reference sequence). The CDR3 is 16 amino acids. The trim removed 6 bases at V and 0 bases at J, leaving 9 bases unmatched. CDR3 bases: TGTGCCAGCAGACTAATTAGCGGGGAACACCAAGAGACCCAGTACTTC. It yields the protein CASRLISGEHQETQYF.

This sequence joins TRBV6-1 and TRBJ2-1; D call uncertain. The ends were cut back, 1 base at V and 1 base at J, with 5 bases in the middle. The CDR3 runs 14 residues. Germline V gives CDR1 MNHNS, CDR2 SASEGT. The DNA of the CDR3 is TGTGCCAGCAGTGAAGTACAGTCCTACAATGAGCAGTTCTTC. Protein product: CASSEVQSYNEQFF.

J is TRBJ2-3 and V is TRBV18; 9 nucleotides match TRBD1. V lost 3 bases, J lost 6 bases, and 10 bases stayed unmatched. This CDR3 contains 16 residues. Germline loops: CDR1 KGHSH, CDR2 LQKENI. The CDR3 loop is CASSPLGTGMWDTQYF. DNA of the CDR3: TGTGCCAGCTCACCGCTCGGGACAGGGATGTGGGATACGCAGTATTTT. The full variable domain, rest sourced from reference TRBV18 and TRBJ2-3, is NAGVMQNPRHLVRRRGQEARLRCSPMKGHSHVYWYRQLPEEGLKFMVYLQKENIIDESGMPKERFSAEFPKEGPSILRIQQVVRGDSAAYFCASSPLGTGMWDTQYFGPGTRLTVL.

V gene TRBV6-4 combines with J gene TRBJ1-2; the match to TRBD1 covers 8 bases. Per germline, CDR1 MRHNA and CDR2 SNTAGT. J gave up 8 bases and V 4 bases, and 6 bases lay outside the gene matches. The CDR3 sequence is 13 residues long. The CDR3 reads CASSAQGAGGYTF. In nucleotides, the CDR3 is TGTGCCAGCAGTGCCCAGGGGGCCGGCGGCTACACCTTC.

V is TRBV5-1 and J is TRBJ2-7; possibly TRBD2 for D (6 bases). Germline lookup yields CDR1 SGHRS and CDR2 YFSETQ. The CDR3 loop spans 17 amino acids. V was shortened by 0 bases and J by 0 bases, with 16 bases between the two germline ends. In nucleotides, the CDR3 is TGCGCCAGCAGCTTGGCCCTCGAGCGGGCGAGCTCCTACGAGCAGTACTTC. It yields the protein CASSLALERASSYEQYF.

The chain combines TRBV5-1 with TRBJ1-3; 7 bases align to TRBD1. Germline CDR1 reads SGHRS; CDR2 reads YFSETQ. J gave up 2 bases and V 1 base, and 3 bases lay outside the gene matches. The length of the CDR3 is 15 residues. The CDR3 nucleotides read TGCGCCAGCAGCTTGACAGGGGTAGCTGGAAACACCATATATTTT. Translating gives CASSLTGVAGNTIYF.

The chain links TRBV4-3 to TRBJ2-7; D possibly corresponds to TRBD2 (5 bases). Germline CDR1 is LGHNA and CDR2 is YSLEER. Trimming took off 0 bases at V and 2 bases at J, with 11 bases between the two ends. This CDR3 spans 15 amino acids. DNA of the CDR3: TGCGCCAGCAGCCAAGACACACGGGAAACCTACGAGCAGTACTTC. Protein sequence: CASSQDTRETYEQYF.

The V call is TRBV7-9, the J call TRBJ2-7, with 8 bases fitting TRBD2. The ends lost 4 bases at V and 3 bases at J; junction bases unmatched: 2. The CDR3 has 13 residues. Germline CDR1 SEHNR, CDR2 FQNEAQ (reference sequence). DNA for the CDR3: TGTGCCAGCAGCTCAAGCGGGAGCTACGAGCAGTACTTC. The encoded protein is CASSSSGSYEQYF.

The genes are TRBV5-1 and TRBJ1-1; the D gene is possibly TRBD1 (6 bases). Per the germline V gene, CDR1 is SGHRS and CDR2 is YFSETQ. The CDR3 sequence is 13 residues long. V lost 8 bases to trimming and J lost 1 base, with 12 bases between them. The chain's CDR3 is CASRWTENTEAFF. The CDR3 bases are TGCGCCAGTCGGTGGACAGAGAACACTGAAGCTTTCTTT.